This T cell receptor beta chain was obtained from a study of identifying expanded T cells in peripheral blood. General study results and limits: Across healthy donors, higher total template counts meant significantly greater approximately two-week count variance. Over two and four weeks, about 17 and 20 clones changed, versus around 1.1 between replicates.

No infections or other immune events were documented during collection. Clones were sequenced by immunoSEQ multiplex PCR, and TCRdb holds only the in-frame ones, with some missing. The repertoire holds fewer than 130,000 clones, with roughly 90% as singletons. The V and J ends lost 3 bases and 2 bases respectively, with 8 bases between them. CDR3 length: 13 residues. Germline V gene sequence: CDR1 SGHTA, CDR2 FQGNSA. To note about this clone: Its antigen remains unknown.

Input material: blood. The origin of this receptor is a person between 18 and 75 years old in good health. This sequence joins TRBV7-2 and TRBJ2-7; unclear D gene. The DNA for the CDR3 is TGTGCCAGCAGCTTCAAGTCGACCTACGAGCAGTACTTC. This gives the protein CASSFKSTYEQYF.